What follows are 32 T cell receptor beta chains derived from one specimen sequenced in a study of low-dose radiotherapy and immunotherapy resistance in tumors. Specified time point: after trial treatment. This sample's treatment: LDRT plus nivolumab, ipilimumab, low-dose cyclophosphamide and aspirin (RACIN trial). TRAV and TRBV primers primed cDNA for both TCRalpha and TCRbeta. An approximately 19-cycle PCR with a constant-region primer and V-primer adapter amplified TCRs. TCRdb reanalysed the reads using MiXCR and keeps one entry per CDR3 protein. This table holds roughly 56,000 distinct CDR3 sequences, around 23% found once. The source material was PBMCs, sampled after low-dose radiotherapy plus immunotherapy. These receptors all stem from a male donor with prostate cancer.

This clonotype was seen at least ten times. This chain connects TRBV20-1 to TRBJ2-5; unclear D gene. The CDR3 totals 13 residues. V lost 6 bases to trimming and J lost 0 bases, with 11 bases between them. The germline CDR1 and CDR2 sequences are DFQATT and SNEGSKA (reference sequence). CDR3 protein: CSADHSDQETQYF. In DNA form, the CDR3 reads TGCAGTGCGGACCACTCCGACCAAGAGACCCAGTACTTC.

This chain uses TRBV5-4 with TRBJ2-6; D might be TRBD1 (6 bases). The CDR3 runs 16 residues. Trimming shortened V by 4 bases and J by 2 bases, and 13 bases separated the two germline ends. The germline V gene encodes CDR1 SGHNT and CDR2 YYREEE (reference sequence). CDR3 bases: TGTGCCAGCAGCACCCGACAGGCAGCTGGGGCCAACGTCCTGACTTTC. Protein sequence: CASSTRQAAGANVLTF.

This clonotype was recorded many times. The chain has TRBV12-3 or TRBV12-4 and TRBJ1-5; unclear D gene. Trimming shortened V by 6 bases and J by 0 bases, and 12 bases separated the two germline ends. The CDR3 length is 15 residues. The CDR3: CASSLGVDSNQPQHF. The CDR3 bases are TGTGCCAGCAGCCTGGGTGTAGATAGCAATCAGCCCCAGCATTTT.

The chain couples TRBV27 to TRBJ2-3; 9 nucleotides agree with TRBD2. The V and J ends lost 2 bases and 6 bases, in that order; junction bases with no gene match: 6. Per the germline V gene, CDR1 is MNHEY and CDR2 is SMNVEV (reference sequence). This CDR3 comprises 15 residues. CDR3 DNA: TGTGCCAGCAGTTTAGCGGGGGGGCAGCCGGATACGCAGTATTTT. Residues: CASSLAGGQPDTQYF.

Points on this clonotype: A far larger clone is one nucleotide away, so this likely arose from a read error. This chain links TRBV6-5 with TRBJ2-3, with 8 bases matching TRBD2. The CDR3 runs 15 residues. Germline trimming cut 5 bases from V and 0 bases from J; bases unmatched to any gene: 4. Germline values: CDR1 MNHEY, CDR2 SVGAGI. As DNA, the CDR3 is TGTGCCAGCAGTGAGCAGCGGGGGAGCACAGATACGCAGTATTTT. It is translated as CASSEQRGSTDTQYF.

The chain links TRBV3-1 to TRBJ2-7; tentative D call: TRBD2 (6 bases). The CDR3 is 16 amino acids. Trimming shortened V by 2 bases and J by 5 bases, and 19 bases separated the two germline ends. Looked up from germline, CDR1 is LGHDT and CDR2 is YNNKEL (reference sequence). CDR3 in amino acids: CASSQRRDSGANEQYF. The CDR3 DNA is TGTGCCAGCAGCCAAAGGAGGGACTCTGGGGCCAACGAGCAGTACTTC.

This clonotype was picked up many times. V is TRBV28 and J is TRBJ1-2; D gene ambiguous. Germline loops: CDR1 MDHEN, CDR2 SYDVKM. V dropped 8 bases and J dropped 3 bases, with 10 bases sitting between them. The CDR3 extends over 12 amino acids. The CDR3 region has the DNA TGTGCCAGCGGGAACACCTACTATGGCTACACCTTC. Translation gives CASGNTYYGYTF.

Remarks on this clonotype: A read error likely explains this, since a far larger clone differs by one base. This chain links TRBV6-2 or TRBV6-3 with TRBJ1-2; D perhaps matches TRBD1 (6 bases). This CDR3 is 17 amino acids long. Germline V lookup: CDR1 MNHEY, CDR2 SVGEGT. The V end was cut by 6 bases, the J end by 8 bases, with 28 bases between. CDR3 bases: TGTGCCAGCAGCAGAGATGGGGACGGGGGCCTCCTCGGGGGCTACACCTTC. The encoded protein is CASSRDGDGGLLGGYTF.

This clonotype was seen repeatedly, ten times or more. The J gene is TRBJ2-1, the V gene TRBV20-1; TRBD2 might be the D (5 bases). V lost 6 bases to trimming and J lost 4 bases, with 13 bases between them. This CDR3 has 13 amino acids. From germline, CDR1 is DFQATT and CDR2 SNEGSKA (reference sequence). In DNA form, the CDR3 reads TGCAGTGCGATCAGGACTCGTTACAATGAGCAGTTCTTC. Translation gives CSAIRTRYNEQFF.

Of note for this clonotype: A far larger clone is one nucleotide away, so this likely arose from a read error. This chain connects TRBV6-2 or TRBV6-3 to TRBJ2-4, with TRBD2 matching 8 bases. V shed 2 bases, J shed 13 bases, and the junction held 16 bases outside the gene matches. There are 16 residues in the CDR3. Germline V CDR1 and CDR2: MNHEY, SVGEGT. The CDR3 nucleotides are TGTGCCAGCAGTTACAGGGGACTAGGAGGTCGGGGTGAGCAGTACTTC. The encoded protein is CASSYRGLGGRGEQYF.

In its sample, this clonotype was seen a few times. The chain joins TRBV28 to TRBJ2-1; D gene ambiguous. V was clipped by 3 bases and J by 2 bases, with 11 bases between them. The germline V gene has CDR1 MDHEN and CDR2 SYDVKM. This CDR3 is 15 amino acids long. This CDR3 is CASSLGGVTYNEQFF. CDR3 bases: TGTGCCAGCAGTTTGGGTGGGGTTACCTACAATGAGCAGTTCTTC.

This clonotype was seen ten or more times. V gene TRBV30 combines with J gene TRBJ2-2; 8 bases map to TRBD1. Germline V lookup: CDR1 GTSNPN, CDR2 SVGIG (reference sequence). This CDR3 spans 13 amino acids. After removal of 8 bases from V and 7 bases from J, the junction contained 9 bases not matched to a gene. CDR3 nucleotides: TGTGCCATAGCAGGGGGCGCCGACGGGGAGCTGTTTTTT. This encodes CAIAGGADGELFF.

This clonotype was recorded many times. The genes are TRBV12-3 or TRBV12-4 and TRBJ2-3, with 10 bases aligning to TRBD2. V trimming: 2 bases; J trimming: 5 bases; junction bases outside the gene matches: 10. The CDR3 is made up of 17 amino acids. This CDR3 reads CASSLTGAGGPGDTQYF. For the CDR3, the DNA is TGTGCCAGCAGTTTAACGGGAGCGGGAGGGCCGGGAGATACGCAGTATTTT.

This clonotype was detected once. Its ends do not fully match the called genes, so a read error is possible. The V and J genes are TRBV6-8 and TRBJ1-2, with D uncertain. The germline CDR1 and CDR2 sequences are MNHGY and SAAAGT. The CDR3 loop spans 14 amino acids. In nucleotides, the CDR3 is TGTGCCAGCGGTTACTCTCACGGAACCGATGGCTACACCTTC. Translated, it gives CASGYSHGTDGYTF.

In the case of this clonotype: A far larger clone is a single base away, which makes a read error likely. The chain combines TRBV28 with TRBJ2-2; D possibly corresponds to TRBD1 (6 bases). Per germline, CDR1 MDHEN and CDR2 SYDVKM. Trimming cost V 5 bases and J 5 bases, with 12 bases left between them. This CDR3 is built from 14 residues. The CDR3 loop is CASSHWQGTGELFF. The CDR3 DNA sequence: TGTGCCAGCAGTCATTGGCAGGGGACCGGGGAGCTGTTTTTT. Drawing the rest from reference TRBV28 and TRBJ2-2, the complete variable domain is DVKVTQSSRYLVKRTGEKVFLECVQDMDHENMFWYRQDPGLGLRLIYFSYDVKMKEKGDIPEGYSVSREKKERFSLILESASTNQTSMYLCASSHWQGTGELFFGEGSRLTVL.

This clonotype was counted many times. The rearrangement links TRBV7-9 to TRBJ2-1, with 8 bases fitting TRBD1. The trim removed 4 bases at V and 8 bases at J, leaving 7 bases unmatched. The germline gives CDR1 SEHNR, CDR2 FQNEAQ (reference sequence). The CDR3 runs 14 residues. CDR3 nucleotide sequence: TGTGCCAGCAGCTCCGGACAGGGCGGCGATGAGCAGTTCTTC. Its translation: CASSSGQGGDEQFF.

The genes are TRBV5-1 and TRBJ1-3; D is perhaps TRBD1 (5 bases). V dropped 4 bases and J dropped 2 bases, with 13 bases sitting between them. This CDR3 is built from 15 residues. The germline V gene has CDR1 SGHRS and CDR2 YFSETQ. Here the CDR3 reads CASSTSGGAGNTIYF. Here the CDR3 DNA reads TGCGCCAGCAGCACCTCGGGGGGGGCTGGAAACACCATATATTTT.

In its sample, this clonotype was seen many times. V and J are TRBV12-3 or TRBV12-4 and TRBJ2-2; D remains unclear. The germline V and J ends were trimmed by 6 bases and 2 bases, with 10 bases remaining between them. This CDR3 is built from 14 residues. The CDR3 DNA follows: TGTGCCAGCAGGGAAAGCGCAAACACCGGGGAGCTGTTTTTT. This sequence encodes CASRESANTGELFF.

This clonotype was recorded at least ten times. Compared with germline, one end of the junction differs, possibly owing to a read error. The chain couples TRBV27 to TRBJ2-3; 8 nucleotides agree with TRBD2. Germline V gives CDR1 MNHEY, CDR2 SMNVEV (reference sequence). The CDR3 totals 15 residues. The chain's CDR3 is CATSGASGSTDTQYF. CDR3 in DNA: TGTGCCACCAGTGGGGCTAGCGGGAGCACAGATACGCAGTATTTT.

Comment on this clonotype: A much larger clone differs by one base, so this may be a read error. V usage is TRBV7-2 and J usage is TRBJ2-7; D is uncertain. There are 12 residues in the CDR3. Trimming left V 5 bases short and J 6 bases short, with 11 bases between. Per germline, CDR1 SGHTA and CDR2 FQGNSA. The CDR3 is CASSDPTSEQYF. As DNA, the CDR3 is TGTGCCAGCAGCGACCCCACTTCCGAGCAGTACTTC.

This clonotype was counted at least ten times. The chain has TRBV19 and TRBJ1-1; D not resolved. The CDR3 extends over 14 amino acids. CDR1 and CDR2 (germline): LNHDA, SQIVND (reference sequence). Trimming stripped 4 bases from V and 1 base from J, with 10 bases between. CDR3 residues: CASSTYPENTEAFF. The CDR3 DNA sequence: TGTGCCAGTAGTACCTACCCGGAGAACACTGAAGCTTTCTTT.

The table lists this clonotype with many counts. The rearrangement joins TRBV20-1 to TRBJ2-1, with 12 bases identical to TRBD2. Germline V gives CDR1 DFQATT, CDR2 SNEGSKA (reference sequence). Trimming cost V 6 bases and J 7 bases; bases outside gene matches: 10. This CDR3 region has 15 residues. CDR3 in DNA: TGCAGTGCACGACTAGCGGGAGCCAACGTAAATGAGCAGTTCTTC. Encoded protein: CSARLAGANVNEQFF.

CDR3 loop: CASSPRDSYNEQFF. The CDR3 bases are TGTGCCAGCAGCCCTAGAGACTCCTACAATGAGCAGTTCTTC. This chain links TRBV9 with TRBJ2-1; D is unresolved. There are 14 residues in the CDR3. V was cut by 4 bases and J by 0 bases, with 8 bases left in between. Germline V gene lookup returns CDR1 SGDLS and CDR2 YYNGEE.

This clonotype has at least ten counts. The rearrangement links TRBV5-6 to TRBJ1-6, with D unresolved. V lost 4 bases and J 7 bases, leaving 24 bases between the germline ends. Germline V gene data show CDR1 as SGHDT and CDR2 as YYEEEE. The CDR3 covers 18 residues. CDR3 nucleotide sequence: TGTGCCAGCAGCCTGGGGTCGGCAGGTCTATCCTTGAATTCACCCCTCCACTTT. Amino acids: CASSLGSAGLSLNSPLHF.

The CDR3 nucleotides read TGTGCCAGCAGCGTAGCGGCCAACACCGGGGAGCTGTTTTTT. Translated, it gives CASSVAANTGELFF. This rearrangement joins TRBV9 to TRBJ2-2, with unresolved D. Germline assignment: CDR1 SGDLS and CDR2 YYNGEE. The CDR3 has 14 residues. Trimming took 0 bases from V and 2 from J, leaving 5 bases between them.

This clonotype was found many times. The genes are TRBV5-1 and TRBJ2-7; 10 bases match TRBD1. Germline V gene sequence: CDR1 SGHRS, CDR2 YFSETQ. The length of the CDR3 is 16 residues. J was trimmed by 2 bases and V by 0 bases; bases with no gene match: 5. DNA for the CDR3: TGCGCCAGCAGCTTGGCGGGGACAGGGGCAACCTACGAGCAGTACTTC. Its translation is CASSLAGTGATYEQYF.

Details on this clonotype: This likely stems from a read error, as it lies one base from a far larger clone. V gene TRBV5-1 combines with J gene TRBJ2-7; no reliable D call. The CDR3 spans 11 residues. Germline loops: CDR1 SGHRS, CDR2 YFSETQ. Trimming took off 0 bases at V and 6 bases at J, with 4 bases between the two ends. CDR3 loop: CASSLEREQYF. In nucleotides, the CDR3 is TGCGCCAGCAGCTTGGAACGCGAGCAGTACTTC.

This clonotype occurred many times. This chain joins TRBV4-2 and TRBJ1-1, with D unresolved. Per germline, CDR1 LGHNA and CDR2 YNFKEQ. This CDR3 contains 14 residues. Trimming left V 1 base short and J 4 bases short, with 10 bases between. Here the CDR3 DNA reads TGTGCCAGCAGCCAAGGTCAGGCACCCACTGAAGCTTTCTTT. Translation gives CASSQGQAPTEAFF.

The chain uses TRBV7-9 and TRBJ2-7, with TRBD1 identical over 8 bases. This CDR3 spans 15 amino acids. After removal of 5 bases from V and 0 bases from J, the junction contained 6 bases not matched to a gene. CDR1 is SEHNR, CDR2 FQNEAQ, per germline (reference sequence). The CDR3 DNA follows: TGTGCCAGCAGCCGGACAGGGCTTAGCTCCTACGAGCAGTACTTC. Translating it yields CASSRTGLSSYEQYF.

This chain uses TRBV4-3 with TRBJ2-3, with D unresolved. The germline V gene has CDR1 LGHNA and CDR2 YSLEER. This CDR3 comprises 15 residues. The V gene lost 0 bases and the J gene lost 4 bases, with 11 bases spanning the gap. The CDR3 DNA is TGCGCCAGCAGCCAAGATGTCGTCAGCGCAGATACGCAGTATTTT. Its protein product is CASSQDVVSADTQYF.

This clonotype was found a few times. The chain has TRBV28 and TRBJ1-2; unclear D gene. The germline gives CDR1 MDHEN, CDR2 SYDVKM. Trimming removed 3 bases from V and 4 bases from J, with 9 bases in between. The CDR3 is 13 residues long. Written as DNA, the CDR3 is TGTGCCAGCAGTTTTGGTCAGGTCTATGGCTACACCTTC. This encodes CASSFGQVYGYTF.

This clonotype was recorded at least ten times. This chain uses TRBV19 with TRBJ2-3; D may be TRBD1 (6 bases). The CDR3 loop spans 13 amino acids. The V and J ends lost 5 bases and 6 bases respectively, with 12 bases between them. Germline V gives CDR1 LNHDA, CDR2 SQIVND (reference sequence). The CDR3 is CASSGGRADTQYF. Here the CDR3 DNA reads TGTGCCAGTAGTGGGGGCCGGGCCGATACGCAGTATTTT.